Below, 14 T cell receptor beta chains from the same sample are listed, as sequenced in a study of T cell responses to AZD1222 COVID-19 vaccine. Repertoires were generated with immunoSEQ multiplex PCR, while TCRdb's copy carries only in-frame clones and drops some. This sample has approximately 140,000 clones, with more than 70% found just once. The starting material was peripheral blood, obtained on day 0 of AZD1222 vaccination. These receptors were collected from an adult in good health.

This chain links TRBV7-9 with TRBJ1-4; D not certain. The germline V gene encodes CDR1 SEHNR and CDR2 FQNEAQ (reference sequence). V shed 5 bases and J shed 0 bases, with 10 bases lying between them. CDR3 length: 15 amino acids. CDR3 coding DNA: TGTGCCAGCAGCACCTTCGGGGCAACTAATGAAAAACTGTTTTTT. Amino acid sequence: CASSTFGATNEKLFF.

CDR3 sequence reads: CASSNSGGAGDTQYF. The CDR3 nucleotides are TGTGCCAGCAGCAATAGCGGGGGGGCGGGAGATACGCAGTATTTT. This sequence joins TRBV3-1 (or the pseudogene TRBV3-2) and TRBJ2-3, with 11 bases fitting TRBD2. The ends lost 5 bases at V and 5 bases at J; junction bases unmatched: 6. There are 15 residues in the CDR3. Germline assignment: CDR1 LGHDT and CDR2 YNNKEL (reference sequence).

This clone was counted a single time. This CDR3 is CASSTTSRRGQPQHF. CDR3 sequence (DNA): TGTGCCAGTAGTACCACCTCTAGGAGGGGTCAGCCCCAGCATTTT. The chain links TRBV19 to TRBJ1-5; a weak D match, TRBD1 (5 bases). This CDR3 contains 15 residues. The V end was cut by 4 bases, the J end by 6 bases, with 16 bases between. The germline V gene encodes CDR1 LNHDA and CDR2 SQIVND (reference sequence).

This clone was seen only once. The gene calls are TRBV3-1 (or the pseudogene TRBV3-2) and TRBJ1-4, with TRBD1 matching 11 bases. CDR1 and CDR2 from the germline V gene are LGHDT and YNNKEL (reference sequence). J gave up 0 bases and V 4 bases, and 10 bases lay outside the gene matches. The CDR3 extends over 19 amino acids. CDR3: CASSRNPRDRGSTNEKLFF. In DNA, the CDR3 is TGTGCCAGCAGCCGGAACCCCCGGGACAGGGGGTCAACTAATGAAAAACTGTTTTTT.

The chain links TRBV30 to TRBJ1-1; D not certain. Germline values: CDR1 GTSNPN, CDR2 SVGIG (reference sequence). The V gene lost 5 bases and the J gene lost 1 base, with 14 bases spanning the gap. The CDR3 has 14 residues. The CDR3 sequence: CAWVTRLGNTEAFF. DNA of the CDR3: TGTGCCTGGGTCACCCGGCTAGGGAACACTGAAGCTTTCTTT.

The chain has TRBV18 and TRBJ2-5, with 7 bases aligning to TRBD2. The CDR3 spans 16 residues. The V and J ends lost 1 base and 5 bases, in that order; junction bases with no gene match: 10. The V gene's germline CDR1 is KGHSH and CDR2 LQKENI. The CDR3, as DNA: TGTGCCAGCTCACCACAGCGGGGCAGCCCGGGGGAGACCCAGTACTTC. Amino acids: CASSPQRGSPGETQYF. Filled out from reference TRBV18 and TRBJ2-5, the complete variable domain reads NAGVMQNPRHLVRRRGQEARLRCSPMKGHSHVYWYRQLPEEGLKFMVYLQKENIIDESGMPKERFSAEFPKEGPSILRIQQVVRGDSAAYFCASSPQRGSPGETQYFGPGTRLLVL.

The chain links TRBV5-1 to TRBJ1-2; possibly TRBD1 for D (6 bases). CDR1 is SGHRS, CDR2 YFSETQ, per germline. Trimming took 7 bases from V and 5 from J, leaving 21 bases between them. CDR3 length: 15 amino acids. CDR3 bases: TGCGCCAGCTCCCCCGAGTACGGGGGCAGGTATGGCTACACCTTC. Its protein product is CASSPEYGGRYGYTF.

This rearrangement joins TRBV29-1 to TRBJ1-1; perhaps TRBD1 as D (6 bases). V lost 4 bases to trimming and J lost 5 bases, with 14 bases between them. The germline V gene has CDR1 SQVTM and CDR2 ANQGSEA. CDR3 length: 13 amino acids. CDR3 sequence: CSVVTRGSTEAFF. As DNA, the CDR3 is TGCAGCGTTGTAACCAGGGGCTCAACTGAAGCTTTCTTT.

The V and J genes are TRBV5-1 and TRBJ2-7, with TRBD1 identical over 7 bases. With V trimmed by 4 bases and J by 4 bases, 11 bases remained unmatched. CDR1 is SGHRS and CDR2 is YFSETQ in the germline V gene. The CDR3 is 15 amino acids. In nucleotides, the CDR3 is TGCGCCAGCAGCACAGGAGGACAGGAACCTTACGAGCAGTACTTC. Amino acid sequence: CASSTGGQEPYEQYF. The whole variable domain, filled in from reference TRBV5-1 and TRBJ2-7, reads KAGVTQTPRYLIKTRGQQVTLSCSPISGHRSVSWYQQTPGQGLQFLFEYFSETQRNKGNFPGRFSGRQFSNSRSEMNVSTLELGDSALYLCASSTGGQEPYEQYFGPGTRLTVT.

CDR3 DNA sequence: TGCGCCAGCAGCCAAGGTCCGGAGGCGGGCAATGAGCAGTTCTTC. This encodes CASSQGPEAGNEQFF. This sequence joins TRBV4-3 and TRBJ2-1, with TRBD2 as a possible D gene (5 bases). Germline assignment: CDR1 LGHNA and CDR2 YSLEER. Trimming cost V 1 base and J 6 bases, with 13 bases left between them. CDR3 length: 15 residues.

The chain uses TRBV7-2 and TRBJ1-1, with D tentatively TRBD1 (6 bases). Germline V gene sequence: CDR1 SGHTA, CDR2 FQGNSA. Deletions cut 3 bases from V and 6 bases from J, with 17 bases between. The CDR3 length is 15 residues. The CDR3 is CASSLNRAGASEAFF. The CDR3 nucleotides are TGTGCCAGCAGCTTGAACCGGGCAGGGGCGTCTGAAGCTTTCTTT. The full variable domain, rest sourced from reference TRBV7-2 and TRBJ1-1, is GAGVSQSPSNKVTEKGKDVELRCDPISGHTALYWYRQSLGQGLEFLIYFQGNSAPDKSGLPSDRFSAERTGGSVSTLTIQRTQQEDSAVYLCASSLNRAGASEAFFGQGTRLTVV.

CDR3 residues: CASRGGQGYNSPLHF. In DNA, the CDR3 is TGTGCCAGCAGGGGGGGACAGGGGTATAATTCACCCCTCCACTTT. The gene calls are TRBV6-5 and TRBJ1-6, with 10 bases identical to TRBD1. The CDR3 runs to 15 residues. Per the germline V gene, CDR1 is MNHEY and CDR2 is SVGAGI. Trimming removed 6 bases from V and 4 bases from J; junction bases left unmatched: 3.

This chain joins TRBV29-1 and TRBJ2-3, with D perhaps matching TRBD1 or TRBD2 (5 bases each). The CDR3 is 14 residues long. Germline assignment: CDR1 SQVTM and CDR2 ANQGSEA. Trimming removed 6 bases at V and 0 bases at J, with 13 bases between. For the CDR3, the DNA is TGCAGCGTCCGGGACCCCAGAAGCACAGATACGCAGTATTTT. Amino acids: CSVRDPRSTDTQYF.

The chain uses TRBV13 and TRBJ2-1, with no clear D. V was cut by 5 bases and J by 5 bases, with 10 bases left in between. This CDR3 region has 13 residues. The germline CDR1 and CDR2 sequences are PRHDT and FYEKMQ (reference sequence). CDR3: CASSPKYHNEQFF. The DNA of the CDR3 is TGTGCCAGCAGCCCGAAATACCACAATGAGCAGTTCTTC. Looking up the rest from reference TRBV13 and TRBJ2-1 gives the full variable domain: AAGVIQSPRHLIKEKRETATLKCYPIPRHDTVYWYQQGPGQDPQFLISFYEKMQSDKGSIPDRFSAQQFSDYHSELNMSSLELGDSALYFCASSPKYHNEQFFGPGTRLTVL.